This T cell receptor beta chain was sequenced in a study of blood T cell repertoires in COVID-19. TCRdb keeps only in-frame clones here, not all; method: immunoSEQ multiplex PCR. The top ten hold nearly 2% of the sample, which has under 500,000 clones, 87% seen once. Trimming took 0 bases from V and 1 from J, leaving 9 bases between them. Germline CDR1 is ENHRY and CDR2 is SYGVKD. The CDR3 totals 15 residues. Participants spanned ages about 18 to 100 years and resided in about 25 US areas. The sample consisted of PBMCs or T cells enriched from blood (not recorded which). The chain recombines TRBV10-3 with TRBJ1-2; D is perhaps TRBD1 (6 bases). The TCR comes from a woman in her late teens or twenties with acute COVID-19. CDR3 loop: CAISESDSFNYGYTF. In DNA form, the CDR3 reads TGTGCCATCAGTGAGTCGGACAGCTTTAACTATGGCTACACCTTC.